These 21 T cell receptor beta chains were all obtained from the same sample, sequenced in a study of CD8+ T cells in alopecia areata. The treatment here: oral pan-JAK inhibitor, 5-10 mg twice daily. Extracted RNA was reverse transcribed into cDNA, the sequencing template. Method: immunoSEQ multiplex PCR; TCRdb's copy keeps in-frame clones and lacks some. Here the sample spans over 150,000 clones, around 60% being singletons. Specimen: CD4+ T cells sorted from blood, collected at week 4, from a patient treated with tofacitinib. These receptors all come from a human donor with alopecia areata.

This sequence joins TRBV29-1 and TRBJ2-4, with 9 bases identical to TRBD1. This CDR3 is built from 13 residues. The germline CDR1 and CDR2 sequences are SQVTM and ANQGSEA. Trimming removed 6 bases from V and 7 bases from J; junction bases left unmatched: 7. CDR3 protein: CSVADRGSNIQYF. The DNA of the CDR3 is TGCAGCGTCGCAGACAGGGGGAGCAACATTCAGTACTTC.

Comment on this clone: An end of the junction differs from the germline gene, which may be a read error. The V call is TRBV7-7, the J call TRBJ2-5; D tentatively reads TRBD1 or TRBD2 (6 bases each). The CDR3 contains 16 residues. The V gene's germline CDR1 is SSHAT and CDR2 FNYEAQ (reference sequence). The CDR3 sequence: CASSLGGGRVQETQYF. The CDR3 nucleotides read TGTGCTAGCAGCTTAGGAGGGGGGCGGGTACAAGAGACCCAGTACTTC.

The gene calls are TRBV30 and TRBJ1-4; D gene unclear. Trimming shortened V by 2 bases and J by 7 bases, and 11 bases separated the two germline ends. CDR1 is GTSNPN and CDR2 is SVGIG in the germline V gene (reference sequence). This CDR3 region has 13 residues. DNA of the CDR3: TGTGCCTGGAGTTTTCGACTTGGTGAAAAACTGTTTTTT. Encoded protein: CAWSFRLGEKLFF. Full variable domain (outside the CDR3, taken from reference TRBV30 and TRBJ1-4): SQTIHQWPATLVQPVGSPLSLECTVEGTSNPNLYWYRQAAGRGLQLLFYSVGIGQISSEVPQNLSASRPQDRQFILSSKKLLLSDSGFYLCAWSFRLGEKLFFGSGTQLSVL.

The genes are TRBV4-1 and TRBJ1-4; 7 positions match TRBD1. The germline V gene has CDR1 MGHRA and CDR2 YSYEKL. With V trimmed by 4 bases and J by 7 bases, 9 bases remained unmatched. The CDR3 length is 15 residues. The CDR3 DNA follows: TGCGCCAGCAGCCTTGGACAGGTCACCTTTGAAAAACTGTTTTTT. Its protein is CASSLGQVTFEKLFF.

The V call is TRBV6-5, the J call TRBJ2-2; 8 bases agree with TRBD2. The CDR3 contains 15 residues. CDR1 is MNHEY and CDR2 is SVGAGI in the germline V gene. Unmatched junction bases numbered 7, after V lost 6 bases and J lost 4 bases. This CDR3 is CASSIGGVGTGELFF. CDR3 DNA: TGTGCCAGCAGCATCGGGGGGGTTGGCACCGGGGAGCTGTTTTTT.

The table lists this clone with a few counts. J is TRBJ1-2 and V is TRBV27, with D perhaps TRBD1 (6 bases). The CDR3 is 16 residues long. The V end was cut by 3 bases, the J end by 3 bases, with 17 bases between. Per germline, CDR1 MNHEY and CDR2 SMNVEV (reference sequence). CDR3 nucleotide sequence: TGTGCCAGCAGTTTCCCGCAGGGGCGTGACTACTATGGCTACACCTTC. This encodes CASSFPQGRDYYGYTF.

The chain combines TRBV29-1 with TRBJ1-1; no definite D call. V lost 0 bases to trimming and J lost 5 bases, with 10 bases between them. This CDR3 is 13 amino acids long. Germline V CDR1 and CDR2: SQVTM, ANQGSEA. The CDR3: CSVEDGEGTEAFF. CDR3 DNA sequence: TGCAGCGTTGAAGACGGGGAGGGAACTGAAGCTTTCTTT.

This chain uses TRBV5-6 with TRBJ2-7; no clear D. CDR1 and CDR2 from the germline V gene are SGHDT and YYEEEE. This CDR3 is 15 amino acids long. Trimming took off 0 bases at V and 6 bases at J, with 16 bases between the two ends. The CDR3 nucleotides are TGTGCCAGCAGCTTGGCATCGGTGGCAGGTCGCGAGCAGTACTTC. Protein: CASSLASVAGREQYF.

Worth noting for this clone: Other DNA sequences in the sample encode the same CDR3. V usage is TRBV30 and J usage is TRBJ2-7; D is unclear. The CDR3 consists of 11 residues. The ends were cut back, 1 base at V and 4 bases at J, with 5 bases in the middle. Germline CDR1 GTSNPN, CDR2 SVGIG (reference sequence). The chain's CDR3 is CAWSGGYEQYF. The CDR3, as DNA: TGTGCCTGGAGTGGAGGATACGAGCAGTACTTC.

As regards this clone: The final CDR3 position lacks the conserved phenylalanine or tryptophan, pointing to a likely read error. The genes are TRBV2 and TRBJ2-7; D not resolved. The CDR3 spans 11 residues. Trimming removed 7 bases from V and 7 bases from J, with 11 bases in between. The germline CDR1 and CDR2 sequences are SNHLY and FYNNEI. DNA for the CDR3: TGTGCCAGCACCTCAAGTTGGGAGCAGTACCTC. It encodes CASTSSWEQYL.

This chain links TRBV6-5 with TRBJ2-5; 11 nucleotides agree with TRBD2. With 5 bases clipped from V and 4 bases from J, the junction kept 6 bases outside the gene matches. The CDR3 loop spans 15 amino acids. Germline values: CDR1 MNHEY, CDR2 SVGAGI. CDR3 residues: CASSPLSGGGETQYF. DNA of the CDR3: TGTGCCAGCAGTCCACTTAGCGGGGGGGGAGAGACCCAGTACTTC.

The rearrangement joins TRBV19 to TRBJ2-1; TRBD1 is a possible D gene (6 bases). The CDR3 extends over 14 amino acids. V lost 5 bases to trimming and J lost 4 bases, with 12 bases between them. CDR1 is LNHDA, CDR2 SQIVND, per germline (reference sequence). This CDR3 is CASSLGDKYNEQFF. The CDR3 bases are TGTGCCAGTAGTTTGGGGGACAAATACAATGAGCAGTTCTTC. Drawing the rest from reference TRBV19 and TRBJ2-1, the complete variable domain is DGGITQSPKYLFRKEGQNVTLSCEQNLNHDAMYWYRQDPGQGLRLIYYSQIVNDFQKGDIAEGYSVSREKKESFPLTVTSAQKNPTAFYLCASSLGDKYNEQFFGPGTRLTVL.

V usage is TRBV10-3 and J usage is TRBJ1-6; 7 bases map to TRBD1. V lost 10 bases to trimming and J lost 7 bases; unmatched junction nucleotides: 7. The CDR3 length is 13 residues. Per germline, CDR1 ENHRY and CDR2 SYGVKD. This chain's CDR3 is CATATGLNSPLHF. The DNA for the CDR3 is TGTGCCACCGCGACAGGGTTGAATTCACCCCTCCACTTT.

CDR3 sequence reads: CASTRRTGGNEKLFF. CDR3 nucleotides: TGTGCCAGCACCCGCCGGACAGGGGGGAATGAAAAACTGTTTTTT. This chain uses TRBV6-5 with TRBJ1-4; 10 nucleotides agree with TRBD1. Germline lookup yields CDR1 MNHEY and CDR2 SVGAGI. Trimming cost V 7 bases and J 5 bases; bases outside gene matches: 7. This CDR3 comprises 15 residues.

CDR3 protein: CASSQGQGARSTEAFF. The CDR3 region has the DNA TGTGCCAGCAGCCAGGGACAGGGGGCGCGGAGCACTGAAGCTTTCTTT. This chain uses TRBV5-4 with TRBJ1-1; 12 bases line up with TRBD1. Germline CDR1 SGHNT, CDR2 YYREEE (reference sequence). This CDR3 is built from 16 residues. Unmatched junction bases numbered 8, after V lost 4 bases and J lost 4 bases.

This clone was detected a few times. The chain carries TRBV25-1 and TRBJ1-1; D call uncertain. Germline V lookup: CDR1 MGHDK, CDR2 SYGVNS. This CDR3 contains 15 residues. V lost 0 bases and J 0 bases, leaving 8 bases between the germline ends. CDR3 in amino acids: CASSEYGVMNTEAFF. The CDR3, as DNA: TGTGCCAGCAGTGAATACGGGGTCATGAACACTGAAGCTTTCTTT.

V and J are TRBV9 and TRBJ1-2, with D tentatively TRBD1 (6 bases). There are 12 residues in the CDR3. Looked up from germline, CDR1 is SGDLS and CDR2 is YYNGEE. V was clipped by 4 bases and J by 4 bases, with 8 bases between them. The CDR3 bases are TGTGCCAGCAGCCGGGACACCTATGGCTACACCTTC. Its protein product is CASSRDTYGYTF.

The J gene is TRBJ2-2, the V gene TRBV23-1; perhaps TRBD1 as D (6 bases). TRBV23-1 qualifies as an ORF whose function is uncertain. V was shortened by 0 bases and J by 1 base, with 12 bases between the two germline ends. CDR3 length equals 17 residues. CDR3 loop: CASSQSQRGQNTGELFF. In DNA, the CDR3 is TGCGCCAGCAGTCAATCTCAAAGGGGACAGAACACCGGGGAGCTGTTTTTT.

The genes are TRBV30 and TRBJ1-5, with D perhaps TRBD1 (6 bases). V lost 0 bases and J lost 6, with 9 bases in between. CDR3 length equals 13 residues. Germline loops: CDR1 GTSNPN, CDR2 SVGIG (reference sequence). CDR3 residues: CAWSVRGAQPQHF. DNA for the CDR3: TGTGCCTGGAGTGTACGGGGGGCTCAGCCCCAGCATTTT.

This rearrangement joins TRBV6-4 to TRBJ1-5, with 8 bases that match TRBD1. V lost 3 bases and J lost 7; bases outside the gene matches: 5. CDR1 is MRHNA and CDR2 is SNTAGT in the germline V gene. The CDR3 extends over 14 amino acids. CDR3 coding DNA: TGTGCCAGCAGTGAAGGACAGGGAAGCCAGCCCCAGCATTTT. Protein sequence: CASSEGQGSQPQHF.

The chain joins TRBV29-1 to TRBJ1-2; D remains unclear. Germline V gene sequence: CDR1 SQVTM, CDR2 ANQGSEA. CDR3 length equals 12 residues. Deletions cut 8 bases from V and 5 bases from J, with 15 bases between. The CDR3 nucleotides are TGCAGCTCGGCGTCCCGTGAATATGGCTACACCTTC. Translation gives CSSASREYGYTF.